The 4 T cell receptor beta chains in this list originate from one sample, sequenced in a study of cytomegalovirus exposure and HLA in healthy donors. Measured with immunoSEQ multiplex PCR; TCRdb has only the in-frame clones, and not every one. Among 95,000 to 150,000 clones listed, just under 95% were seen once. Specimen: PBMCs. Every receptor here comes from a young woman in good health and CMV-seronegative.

The CDR3 loop reads CASSFIRTGLYGYTF. The CDR3 DNA reads TGTGCCAGCAGCTTTATCCGGACAGGCCTCTATGGCTACACCTTC. This chain connects TRBV7-9 to TRBJ1-2; 7 bases align to TRBD1. The CDR3 loop spans 15 amino acids. Unmatched junction bases numbered 8, after V lost 3 bases and J lost 4 bases. The germline V gene encodes CDR1 SEHNR and CDR2 FQNEAQ (reference sequence).

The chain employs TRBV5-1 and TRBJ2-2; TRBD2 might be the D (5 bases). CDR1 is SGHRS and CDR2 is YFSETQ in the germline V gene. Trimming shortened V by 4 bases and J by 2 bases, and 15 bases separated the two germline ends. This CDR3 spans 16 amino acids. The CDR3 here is CASSPEAHRNTGELFF. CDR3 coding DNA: TGCGCCAGCAGCCCGGAGGCCCACAGAAACACCGGGGAGCTGTTTTTT.

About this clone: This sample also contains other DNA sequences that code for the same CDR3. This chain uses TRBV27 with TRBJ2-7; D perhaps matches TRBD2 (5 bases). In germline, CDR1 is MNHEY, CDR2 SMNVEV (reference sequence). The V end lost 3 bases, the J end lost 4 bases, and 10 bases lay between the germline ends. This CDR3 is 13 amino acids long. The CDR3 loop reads CASSFGESYEQYF. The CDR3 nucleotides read TGTGCCAGCAGTTTCGGGGAGTCATACGAGCAGTACTTC.

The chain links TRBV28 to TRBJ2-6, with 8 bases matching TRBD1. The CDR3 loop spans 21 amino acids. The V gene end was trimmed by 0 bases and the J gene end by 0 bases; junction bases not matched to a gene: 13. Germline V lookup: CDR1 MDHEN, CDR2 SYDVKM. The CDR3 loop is CASSLWTGAGQRISGANVLTF. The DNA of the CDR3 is TGTGCCAGCAGTTTATGGACAGGGGCGGGACAGAGGATCTCTGGGGCCAACGTCCTGACTTTC.